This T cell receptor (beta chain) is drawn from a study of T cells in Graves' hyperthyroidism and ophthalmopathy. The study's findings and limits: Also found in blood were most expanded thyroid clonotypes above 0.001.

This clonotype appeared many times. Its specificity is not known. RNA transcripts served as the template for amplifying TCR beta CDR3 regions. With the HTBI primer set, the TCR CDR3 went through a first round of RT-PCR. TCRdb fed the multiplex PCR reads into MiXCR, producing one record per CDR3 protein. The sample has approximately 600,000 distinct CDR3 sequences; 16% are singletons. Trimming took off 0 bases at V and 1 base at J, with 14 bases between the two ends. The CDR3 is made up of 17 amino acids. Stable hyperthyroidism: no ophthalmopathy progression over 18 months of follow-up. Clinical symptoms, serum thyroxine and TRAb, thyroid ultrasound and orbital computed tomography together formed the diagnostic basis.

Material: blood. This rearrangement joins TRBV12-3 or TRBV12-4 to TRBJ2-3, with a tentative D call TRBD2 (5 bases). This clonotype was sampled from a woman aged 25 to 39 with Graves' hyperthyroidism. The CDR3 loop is CASSLAPTGLGTDTQYF. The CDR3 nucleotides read TGTGCCAGCAGTTTAGCGCCAACGGGATTAGGCACAGATACGCAGTATTTT.